Presented here are 16 T cell receptor beta chains from one specimen sequenced in a study of PD-1 blockade in classical Hodgkin lymphoma. The table came from immunoSEQ multiplex PCR; TCRdb's copy has only in-frame clones and leaves some out. The top ten hold around 2.5% of the sample, which has roughly 68,000 clones, 93% seen once. Indicated time point: newly diagnosed, previously untreated cHL patient sample. Source material: peripheral blood mononuclear cells (PBMCs). The receptors shown here come from a human donor with classical Hodgkin lymphoma.

A single count supports this clone. This chain links TRBV5-4 with TRBJ2-7; 10 bases are a match to TRBD2. There are 13 residues in the CDR3. The germline gives CDR1 SGHNT, CDR2 YYREEE (reference sequence). CDR3 residues: CAYGLSGRYEQYF. The CDR3 bases are TGTGCTTACGGGCTTAGCGGGAGGTACGAGCAGTACTTC.

The chain couples TRBV2 to TRBJ1-1; 7 bases map to TRBD1. The CDR3 runs 12 residues. The V gene's germline CDR1 is SNHLY and CDR2 FYNNEI. V lost 5 bases to trimming and J lost 4 bases; unmatched junction nucleotides: 1. Here the CDR3 reads CASSHRGTEAFF. DNA of the CDR3: TGTGCCAGCAGTCACAGGGGCACTGAAGCTTTCTTT.

This clone was recorded only once. The chain has TRBV6-5 and TRBJ1-2; D is uncertain. The CDR3 contains 14 residues. The V end was cut by 6 bases, the J end by 7 bases, with 18 bases between. Germline V lookup: CDR1 MNHEY, CDR2 SVGAGI. The CDR3 sequence: CASRYLDIRGGYTF. In DNA, the CDR3 is TGTGCCAGCAGGTACCTCGACATTCGCGGTGGCTACACCTTC.

The genes are TRBV7-9 and TRBJ1-5; D gene uncertain. Trimming shortened V by 5 bases and J by 3 bases, and 17 bases separated the two germline ends. In germline, CDR1 is SEHNR, CDR2 FQNEAQ (reference sequence). The CDR3 totals 16 residues. Here the CDR3 reads CASSPASWGSNQPQHF. Written as DNA, the CDR3 is TGTGCCAGCAGCCCTGCGAGTTGGGGTTCCAATCAGCCCCAGCATTTT.

This chain uses TRBV7-2 with TRBJ1-4; 7 positions agree with TRBD1. Germline assignment: CDR1 SGHTA and CDR2 FQGNSA. J was trimmed by 2 bases and V by 0 bases; bases with no gene match: 0. This CDR3 has 15 amino acids. The CDR3 DNA sequence: TGTGCCAGCAGCTTAGCGGGACAGACTAATGAAAAACTGTTTTTT. As protein: CASSLAGQTNEKLFF. The variable domain in full, with the rest retrieved from reference TRBV7-2 and TRBJ1-4, is GAGVSQSPSNKVTEKGKDVELRCDPISGHTALYWYRQSLGQGLEFLIYFQGNSAPDKSGLPSDRFSAERTGGSVSTLTIQRTQQEDSAVYLCASSLAGQTNEKLFFGSGTQLSVL.

The rearrangement joins TRBV11-2 to TRBJ1-1; D is unresolved. The germline V gene has CDR1 SGHAT and CDR2 FQNNGV. The CDR3 length is 17 residues. V dropped 5 bases and J dropped 3 bases, with 22 bases sitting between them. CDR3 residues: CASSQNAIRTLDTEAFF. CDR3 nucleotides: TGTGCCAGCAGCCAAAACGCTATTCGGACCCTTGACACTGAAGCTTTCTTT.

This chain links TRBV15 with TRBJ1-1, with D possibly matching TRBD1 (5 bases). The CDR3 length is 12 residues. V lost 2 bases, J lost 11 bases, and 12 bases lay in between. Germline CDR1 reads LNHNV; CDR2 reads YYDKDF (reference sequence). The CDR3, as DNA: TGTGCCACCAGCAGACCTCAGGGAGAGGCTTTCTTT. This codes for CATSRPQGEAFF.

The chain combines TRBV4-1 with TRBJ2-1, with TRBD1 matching over 7 bases. CDR3 size: 15 residues. The V gene's germline CDR1 is MGHRA and CDR2 YSYEKL. V dropped 3 bases and J dropped 0; count of bases not matched to a gene: 2. CDR3 nucleotides: TGCGCCAGCAGCCAGTGGGACAGCTCCTACAATGAGCAGTTCTTC. Amino acid sequence: CASSQWDSSYNEQFF.

This chain connects TRBV2 to TRBJ1-1; TRBD1 agrees at 8 bases. CDR1 is SNHLY and CDR2 is FYNNEI in the germline V gene. Trimming took 8 bases from V and 4 from J; bases not matched to a gene: 6. The CDR3 spans 13 residues. The DNA for the CDR3 is TGTGCCAGCCAACAGGGGGTAGGCACTGAAGCTTTCTTT. It is translated as CASQQGVGTEAFF. The complete variable domain, with remaining parts taken from reference TRBV2 and TRBJ1-1, reads EPEVTQTPSHQVTQMGQEVILRCVPISNHLYFYWYRQILGQKVEFLVSFYNNEISEKSEIFDDQFSVERPDGSNFTLKIRSTKLEDSAMYFCASQQGVGTEAFFGQGTRLTVV.

The rearrangement uses TRBV6-5 and TRBJ2-3, with 9 bases matching TRBD2. CDR3 size: 15 residues. Germline V CDR1 and CDR2: MNHEY, SVGAGI. With V trimmed by 2 bases and J by 5 bases, 5 bases remained unmatched. The CDR3: CASSYGLAGLDTQYF. In DNA form, the CDR3 reads TGTGCCAGCAGTTACGGGCTAGCGGGGTTAGATACGCAGTATTTT.

The chain couples TRBV5-1 to TRBJ1-2; possibly TRBD1 for D (5 bases). The length of the CDR3 is 16 residues. Trimming removed 4 bases from V and 2 bases from J, with 18 bases in between. Germline assignment: CDR1 SGHRS and CDR2 YFSETQ. CDR3 in amino acids: CASSRVPGTENYGYTF. CDR3 DNA: TGCGCCAGCAGCAGAGTACCCGGGACGGAGAACTATGGCTACACCTTC.

This chain joins TRBV25-1 and TRBJ2-5, with TRBD1 matching over 10 bases. The junction had 7 bases not matched to a gene; V was cut back by 4 bases and J by 2 bases. This CDR3 contains 16 residues. Germline CDR1 reads MGHDK; CDR2 reads SYGVNS. The CDR3 spells CASSASGTGEQETQYF. As DNA, the CDR3 is TGTGCCAGCAGTGCCTCCGGGACAGGGGAACAAGAGACCCAGTACTTC.

The chain combines TRBV5-8 with TRBJ2-3, with 8 bases fitting TRBD1. V trimming: 2 bases; J trimming: 6 bases; junction bases outside the gene matches: 5. CDR3 size: 14 residues. CDR1 SGHTS and CDR2 YDEGEE come from the germline V gene. CDR3 loop: CASSFTGGFDTQYF. Here the CDR3 DNA reads TGTGCCAGCAGCTTCACAGGGGGGTTTGATACGCAGTATTTT.

V usage is TRBV12-5 and J usage is TRBJ2-7, with 9 nucleotides matching TRBD1. Trimming cost V 6 bases and J 12 bases; bases outside gene matches: 9. Looked up from germline, CDR1 is LGHNT and CDR2 is FRNRAP. This CDR3 has 12 amino acids. The CDR3 sequence is CASGPNRGRTYF. The CDR3, as DNA: TGTGCTAGTGGACCCAACAGGGGGCGCACGTACTTC.

The chain couples TRBV10-3 to TRBJ1-2, with 7 nucleotides matching TRBD1. This CDR3 has 13 residues. Germline CDR1 reads ENHRY; CDR2 reads SYGVKD. Unmatched junction bases numbered 3, after V lost 8 bases and J lost 0 bases. The CDR3 sequence: CAIGQGANYGYTF. CDR3 DNA sequence: TGTGCCATCGGCCAGGGGGCTAACTATGGCTACACCTTC.

The rearrangement joins TRBV18 to TRBJ2-7; TRBD1 might be the D (6 bases). This CDR3 has 15 amino acids. Per the germline V gene, CDR1 is KGHSH and CDR2 is LQKENI. Between the trimmed V and J ends, which lost 4 bases and 2 bases, there was a span of 15 bases. DNA of the CDR3: TGTGCCAGCTCACTTACACAGGGTTCCACCTACGAGCAGTACTTC. It codes for CASSLTQGSTYEQYF.